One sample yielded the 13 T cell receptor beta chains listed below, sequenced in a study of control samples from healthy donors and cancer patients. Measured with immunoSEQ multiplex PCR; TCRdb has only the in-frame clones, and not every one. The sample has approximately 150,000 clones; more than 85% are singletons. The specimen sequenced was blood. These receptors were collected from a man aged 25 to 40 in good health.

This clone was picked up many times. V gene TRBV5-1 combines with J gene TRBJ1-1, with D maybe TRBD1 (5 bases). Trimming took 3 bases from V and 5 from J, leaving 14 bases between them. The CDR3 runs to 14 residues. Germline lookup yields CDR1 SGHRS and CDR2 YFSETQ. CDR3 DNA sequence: TGCGCCAGCAGCTCCGGGGCGGGGCGGACTGAAGCTTTCTTT. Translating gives CASSSGAGRTEAFF.

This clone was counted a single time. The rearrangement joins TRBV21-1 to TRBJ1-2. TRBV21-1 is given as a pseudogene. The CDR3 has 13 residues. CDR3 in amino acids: CASSPRVGYGYTF. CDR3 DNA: TGTGCCAGCAGCCCAAGGGTTGGCTATGGCTACACCTTC.

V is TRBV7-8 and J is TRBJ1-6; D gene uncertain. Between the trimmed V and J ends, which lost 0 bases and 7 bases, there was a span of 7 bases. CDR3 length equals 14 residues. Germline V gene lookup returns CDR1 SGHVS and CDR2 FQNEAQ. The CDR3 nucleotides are TGTGCCAGCAGCTTAGCGAGCGGAAATTCACCCCTCCACTTT. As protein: CASSLASGNSPLHF.

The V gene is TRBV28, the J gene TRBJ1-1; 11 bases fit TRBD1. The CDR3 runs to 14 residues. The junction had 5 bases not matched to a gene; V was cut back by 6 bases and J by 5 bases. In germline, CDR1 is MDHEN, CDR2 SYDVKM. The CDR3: CASRPGTGGTEAFF. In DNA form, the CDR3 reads TGTGCCAGCAGGCCAGGGACAGGGGGGACTGAAGCTTTCTTT.

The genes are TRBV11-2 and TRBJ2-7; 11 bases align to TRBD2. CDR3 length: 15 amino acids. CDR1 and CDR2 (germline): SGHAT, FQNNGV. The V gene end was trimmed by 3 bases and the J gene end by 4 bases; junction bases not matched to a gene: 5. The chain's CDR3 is CASSLGSGGDYEQYF. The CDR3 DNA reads TGTGCCAGCAGCTTGGGTAGCGGGGGGGATTACGAGCAGTACTTC.

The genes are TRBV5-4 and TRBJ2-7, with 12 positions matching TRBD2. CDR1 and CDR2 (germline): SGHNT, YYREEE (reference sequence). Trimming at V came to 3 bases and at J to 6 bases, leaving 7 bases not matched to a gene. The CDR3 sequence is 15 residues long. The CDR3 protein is CASSSTTSGGVEQYF. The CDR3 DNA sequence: TGTGCCAGCAGCTCGACGACTAGCGGGGGCGTCGAGCAGTACTTC.

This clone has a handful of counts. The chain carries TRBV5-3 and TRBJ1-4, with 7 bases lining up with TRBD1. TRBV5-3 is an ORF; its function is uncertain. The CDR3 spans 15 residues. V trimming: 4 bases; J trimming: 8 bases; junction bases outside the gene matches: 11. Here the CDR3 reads CARSITGEVEEKLFF. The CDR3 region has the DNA TGTGCCAGAAGCATAACAGGGGAGGTGGAGGAAAAACTGTTTTTT.

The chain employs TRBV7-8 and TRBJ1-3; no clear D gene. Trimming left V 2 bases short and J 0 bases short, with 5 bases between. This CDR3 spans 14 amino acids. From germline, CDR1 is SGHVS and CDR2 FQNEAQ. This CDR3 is CASSLISSGNTIYF. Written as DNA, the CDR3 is TGTGCCAGCAGCTTAATTAGCTCTGGAAACACCATATATTTT.

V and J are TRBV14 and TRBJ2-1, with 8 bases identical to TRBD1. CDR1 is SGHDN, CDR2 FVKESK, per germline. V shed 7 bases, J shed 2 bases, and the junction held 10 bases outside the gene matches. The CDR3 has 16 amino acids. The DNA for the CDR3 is TGTGCCAGCACCAAAGAGGAGACAGGGGCCTACAATGAGCAGTTCTTC. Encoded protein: CASTKEETGAYNEQFF.

CDR3 loop: CASSPGQFYGYTF. The DNA of the CDR3 is TGTGCCAGCAGCCCCGGACAGTTCTACGGCTACACCTTC. This chain connects TRBV12-3 or TRBV12-4 to TRBJ1-2; TRBD1 is a possible D gene (6 bases). Trimming removed 6 bases from V and 8 bases from J, with 16 bases in between. The CDR3 totals 13 residues.

The CDR3: CASSLERDSQPMGGYTF. The CDR3 nucleotides read TGTGCCAGCAGCTTAGAGCGGGACTCCCAGCCGATGGGTGGCTACACCTTC. The rearrangement uses TRBV11-3 and TRBJ1-2; D may be TRBD1 (5 bases). The germline V and J ends were trimmed by 0 bases and 7 bases, with 21 bases remaining between them. Germline V gene data show CDR1 as SGHNT and CDR2 as YENEEA. The CDR3 spans 17 residues.

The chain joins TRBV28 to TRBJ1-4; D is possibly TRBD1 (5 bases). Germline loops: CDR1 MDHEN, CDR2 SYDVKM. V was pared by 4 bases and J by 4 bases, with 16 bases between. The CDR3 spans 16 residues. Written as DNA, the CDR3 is TGTGCCAGCAGTTCGGCCCCGACAGTGCGTAATGAAAAACTGTTTTTT. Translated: CASSSAPTVRNEKLFF.

This CDR3 is CASRLTGGGVTDTQYF. In nucleotides, the CDR3 is TGTGCCAGCAGGCTCACGGGAGGGGGCGTCACAGATACGCAGTATTTT. The rearrangement joins TRBV7-2 to TRBJ2-3, with D possibly TRBD2 on 8 matching bases. The CDR3 is 16 amino acids. Trimming took off 6 bases at V and 2 bases at J, with 18 bases between the two ends. Germline-derived CDR1 and CDR2 are SGHTA and FQGNSA.